Listed below are T cell receptor beta chains from one sample, sequenced in a study of CD8 T cells in Susac syndrome. TCRdb analysed the immunoSEQ multiplex PCR reads with MiXCR anew, one entry per CDR3 protein. This sample yields around 100,000 distinct CDR3 sequences, of which around 95% are seen a single time; less than 0.35% belongs to the top ten. The sample was CD8+ T cells from PBMCs. Source of these receptors: a human donor with Susac syndrome. Both conserved end residues are part of each CDR3. D genes are given only for firm matches. Clone size appears in some rows only: once, few, many, or a class for an expanded clone.

TRBV7-3	.	TRBJ2-1	.	TGTGCCAGCAGCTTTAGTACCTCTAACAATGAGCAGTTCTTC	CASSFSTSNNEQFF
TRBV27	.	TRBJ2-7	.	TGTGCCAGCAGTTTTTCGTATGGACGGCGGTACGAGCAGTACTTC	CASSFSYGRRYEQYF
TRBV28	.	TRBJ2-3	.	TGTGCCAGCAGGGGACCACATGAGACAGATACGCAGTATTTT	CASRGPHETDTQYF
TRBV13	.	TRBJ2-1	TRBD1	TGTGCCAGCAGCCTTCCCCGAGGGGGCTACTCGGGGAGTGAGCAGTTCTTC	CASSLPRGGYSGSEQFF
TRBV12-3/TRBV12-4	.	TRBJ2-1	.	TGTGCCAGCAGTTTCGTTGAGCAGTTCTTC	CASSFVEQFF
TRBV28	.	TRBJ1-1	.	TGTGCCAGCAGTCCCTGGGAGGGCCCGAACACTGAAGCTTTCTTT	CASSPWEGPNTEAFF
TRBV5-6	.	TRBJ2-5	.	TGTGCCAGCAGCTTGTCTGTAGGGCTAGTAGAGGAGACCCAGTACTTC	CASSLSVGLVEETQYF
TRBV6-1	.	TRBJ2-4	.	TGTGCCAGCAGTGACAGGGAAATTGACATTCAGTACTTC	CASSDREIDIQYF
TRBV19	few	TRBJ1-5	.	TGTGCCAGTAGGACAAGCAATCAGCCCCAGCATTTT	CASRTSNQPQHF
TRBV29-1	.	TRBJ1-4	.	TGCAGCGTTGTGTCACAAAAACTGTTTTTT	CSVVSQKLFF
TRBV11-2	.	TRBJ2-1	TRBD1	TGTGCCAGCAGCTTTCAGGGGGCTACTGAGCAGTTCTTC	CASSFQGATEQFF
TRBV13	.	TRBJ2-5	.	TGTGCCAGCAGCTCCCGATTGGAGACCCAGTACTTC	CASSSRLETQYF
TRBV6-5	.	TRBJ2-5	.	TGTGCCAGCAGTTACCTAACAGACCAAGAGACCCAGTACTTC	CASSYLTDQETQYF
TRBV27	.	TRBJ2-3	TRBD2	TGTGCCAGCAGTTTGAGGTCTAGCGGAGGTAGGCAGTATTTT	CASSLRSSGGRQYF
TRBV29-1	.	TRBJ2-1	.	TGCAGCGTTGAAGATCCAGGCGCCAGCGGCCTGAGCTCCTACAATGAGCAGTTCTTC	CSVEDPGASGLSSYNEQFF
TRBV29-1	.	TRBJ2-7	TRBD1	TGCAGCGTAAGAGGGGGCGCCTCCTACGAGCAGTACTTC	CSVRGGASYEQYF
TRBV18	.	TRBJ2-1	TRBD2	TGTGCCAGCTCATCCGGGACTAGCGGGAGTGGGAATGAGCAGTTCTTC	CASSSGTSGSGNEQFF
TRBV11-2	.	TRBJ2-4	.	TGTGCCAGCAGCTCCCACGGTAGGGGCCGGACTCCTCTAGCCAAAAACATTCAGTACTTC	CASSSHGRGRTPLAKNIQYF
TRBV12-3/TRBV12-4	.	TRBJ2-3	.	TGTGCCAGCAGTTTAGCGCTCTGGGGGACGAGCACAGATACGCAGTATTTT	CASSLALWGTSTDTQYF
TRBV20-1	.	TRBJ2-7	.	TGCAGTGCTTCCATGGACCGCTACGAGCAGTACTTC	CSASMDRYEQYF
TRBV20-1	.	TRBJ2-3	TRBD2	TGCAGTGCTAAACTAGCGGTTATGCAGTATTTT	CSAKLAVMQYF
TRBV7-2	.	TRBJ2-7	.	TGTGCCAGCAGCCCCACCCAGGGCTACGAGCAGTACTTC	CASSPTQGYEQYF
TRBV4-1	.	TRBJ1-4	.	TGCGCCAGCAGCCAAGGATATACGGATGAAAAACTGTTTTTT	CASSQGYTDEKLFF
TRBV28	.	TRBJ2-1	.	TGTGCCAGCAGTTTCCTAGCAGACTACAATGAGCAGTTCTTC	CASSFLADYNEQFF